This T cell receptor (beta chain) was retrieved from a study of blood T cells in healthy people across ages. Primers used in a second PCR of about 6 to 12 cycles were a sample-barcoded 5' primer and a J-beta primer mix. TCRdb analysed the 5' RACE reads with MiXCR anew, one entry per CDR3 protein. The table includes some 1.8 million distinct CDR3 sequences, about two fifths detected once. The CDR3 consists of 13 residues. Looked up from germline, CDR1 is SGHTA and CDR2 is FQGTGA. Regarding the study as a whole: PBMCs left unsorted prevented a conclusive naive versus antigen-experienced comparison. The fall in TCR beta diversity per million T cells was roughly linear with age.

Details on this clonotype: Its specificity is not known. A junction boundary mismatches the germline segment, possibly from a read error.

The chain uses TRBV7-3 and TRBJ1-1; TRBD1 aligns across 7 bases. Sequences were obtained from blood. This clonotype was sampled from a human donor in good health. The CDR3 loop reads CAGSSTGDTEAFF. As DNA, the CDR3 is TGTGCCGGCAGCTCCACAGGGGACACTGAAGCTTTCTTT. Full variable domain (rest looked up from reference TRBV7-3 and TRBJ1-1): GAGVSQTPSNKVTEKGKYVELRCDPISGHTALYWYRQSLGQGPEFLIYFQGTGAADDSGLPNDRFFAVRPEGSVSTLKIQRTERGDSAVYLCAGSSTGDTEAFFGQGTRLTVV.